The entry below gives a single T cell receptor beta chain sequence along with its context. The CDR3 is 17 residues long. Trimming at V came to 3 bases and at J to 1 base, leaving 10 bases not matched to a gene. In germline, CDR1 is DFQATT, CDR2 SNEGSKA (reference sequence). The entry originates in a study of blood T cells in healthy people across ages. Primers used in a second PCR of about 6 to 11 cycles were a sample-barcoded 5' primer and a J-beta primer mix. TCRdb itself ran the 5' RACE reads through MiXCR, one entry per CDR3 protein. The table lists around 940,000 distinct CDR3 sequences, just over 50% of them singletons, with about a fifth in the top ten.

This clonotype was obtained from a woman aged 60 to 75 in good health. The sequencing sample was made of blood. The rearrangement uses TRBV20-1 and TRBJ2-2; 8 nucleotides agree with TRBD2. CDR3 residues: CSASPPRAGVNTGELFF. DNA of the CDR3: TGCAGTGCTAGCCCCCCTAGAGCGGGAGTGAACACCGGGGAGCTGTTTTTT.